Here is one TCR beta chain with its context. Profiled with immunoSEQ multiplex PCR; TCRdb holds only in-frame clones, not every one. The sample lists 60,000 or so clones, 90% to 95% seen once, with 0.85% to 0.9% in the top ten. The data derive from a study of T cell changes during pregnancy in multiple sclerosis. CDR1 and CDR2 (germline): SGHNT, YENEEA. The CDR3 length is 14 residues. V shed 2 bases and J shed 0 bases, with 8 bases lying between them. The V call is TRBV11-3, the J call TRBJ2-7; tentative D call: TRBD1 (5 bases). The specimen comprised peripheral blood, sampled before pregnancy. This receptor was identified in a female donor with multiple sclerosis, enrolled in a pregnancy study. CDR3 residues: CASSLSQGSYEQYF. The CDR3 nucleotides are TGTGCCAGCAGCTTAAGCCAGGGCTCCTACGAGCAGTACTTC.